The 32 T cell receptor beta chains given below trace back to one sample, sequenced in a study of cytomegalovirus exposure and HLA in healthy donors. Only in-frame clones appear in the TCRdb table, and some are missing; sequencing was by immunoSEQ multiplex PCR. The data hold 55,000 to 65,000 clones, with 90% observed a single time. The sample taken for sequencing was PBMCs. Receptors originate from a man aged 18 to 30 in good health and CMV-seronegative.

The gene calls are TRBV4-1 and TRBJ2-1, with 10 bases that match TRBD2. In germline, CDR1 is MGHRA, CDR2 YSYEKL. CDR3 size: 18 residues. Germline trimming cut 0 bases from V and 5 bases from J; bases unmatched to any gene: 10. In DNA, the CDR3 is TGCGCCAGCAGCCAAGAAAGGAGCGGGAGGGCCGTAAACAATGAGCAGTTCTTC. As protein: CASSQERSGRAVNNEQFF.

The chain uses TRBV27 and TRBJ2-1; the match to TRBD1 covers 9 bases. V lost 4 bases, J lost 4 bases, and 2 bases stayed unmatched. This CDR3 comprises 14 residues. CDR1 and CDR2 from the germline V gene are MNHEY and SMNVEV (reference sequence). CDR3 protein: CASSWGQGYNEQFF. The CDR3 nucleotides are TGTGCCAGCAGTTGGGGACAGGGTTACAATGAGCAGTTCTTC.

Here the CDR3 reads CASSMDSNYGYTF. CDR3 nucleotides: TGTGCCAGCAGCATGGACAGTAACTATGGCTACACCTTC. The chain is built from TRBV7-9 and TRBJ1-2; possibly TRBD1 for D (6 bases). The germline V gene has CDR1 SEHNR and CDR2 FQNEAQ (reference sequence). This CDR3 has 13 residues. Trimming shortened V by 5 bases and J by 1 base, and 8 bases separated the two germline ends.

The chain recombines TRBV11-2 with TRBJ1-1, with D maybe TRBD1 (5 bases). The CDR3 totals 13 residues. The V gene's germline CDR1 is SGHAT and CDR2 FQNNGV. Trimming left V 11 bases short and J 4 bases short, with 17 bases between. The CDR3 DNA sequence: TGTGCCGGAAGGGAAATAGGGGTCACTGAAGCTTTCTTT. Protein product: CAGREIGVTEAFF.

The J gene is TRBJ2-3, the V gene TRBV5-1, with D possibly being TRBD2 (6 bases). The germline V gene has CDR1 SGHRS and CDR2 YFSETQ. Between the trimmed V and J ends, which lost 0 bases and 5 bases, there was a span of 10 bases. This CDR3 is 14 amino acids long. The DNA of the CDR3 is TGCGCCAGCAGCTTGGGGAGGGTTGGAGATACGCAGTATTTT. Translated: CASSLGRVGDTQYF.

The chain links TRBV11-2 to TRBJ2-5; no firm D call. V gave up 5 bases and J gave up 7 bases, with 14 bases separating them. Germline V lookup: CDR1 SGHAT, CDR2 FQNNGV. This CDR3 is 13 amino acids long. The chain's CDR3 is CASSPLLEVTQYF. CDR3 coding DNA: TGTGCCAGCAGCCCCTTATTAGAGGTGACCCAGTACTTC.

This chain links TRBV4-2 with TRBJ1-1; tentatively, D is TRBD1 (6 bases). The germline V gene encodes CDR1 LGHNA and CDR2 YNFKEQ. CDR3 length: 17 residues. V was clipped by 3 bases and J by 0 bases, with 17 bases between them. In DNA form, the CDR3 reads TGTGCCAGCAGCCAGACGGTCGGGGGGGCCATGAACACTGAAGCTTTCTTT. Encoded protein: CASSQTVGGAMNTEAFF.

The chain uses TRBV5-4 and TRBJ2-5; 15 positions match TRBD2. The trim removed 4 bases at V and 5 bases at J, leaving 6 bases unmatched. This CDR3 contains 16 residues. Per the germline V gene, CDR1 is SGHNT and CDR2 is YYREEE (reference sequence). Written as DNA, the CDR3 is TGTGCCAGCAGCCCAGGACTAGCGGGAGGGTGGGAGACCCAGTACTTC. It encodes CASSPGLAGGWETQYF.

This clone was observed once. The CDR3: CASSYSDRGTGELFF. The CDR3 DNA reads TGCGCCAGCAGTTATTCGGACAGGGGCACCGGGGAGCTGTTTTTT. The V gene is TRBV5-1, the J gene TRBJ2-2; TRBD1 matches at 9 bases. The CDR3 consists of 15 residues. CDR1 is SGHRS, CDR2 YFSETQ, per germline. Trimming removed 5 bases from V and 4 bases from J; junction bases left unmatched: 6.

The CDR3 spells CASSAKGHRTGELFF. In DNA form, the CDR3 reads TGTGCCAGCTCAGCCAAGGGACACCGCACCGGGGAGCTGTTTTTT. The V and J genes are TRBV18 and TRBJ2-2; TRBD1 might be the D (6 bases). The germline V gene has CDR1 KGHSH and CDR2 LQKENI. The germline V and J ends were trimmed by 5 bases and 4 bases, with 14 bases remaining between them. CDR3 length: 15 residues. The variable domain in full, with the rest retrieved from reference TRBV18 and TRBJ2-2, is NAGVMQNPRHLVRRRGQEARLRCSPMKGHSHVYWYRQLPEEGLKFMVYLQKENIIDESGMPKERFSAEFPKEGPSILRIQQVVRGDSAAYFCASSAKGHRTGELFFGEGSRLTVL.

The V call is TRBV7-9, the J call TRBJ2-7, with 9 positions matching TRBD2. This CDR3 spans 15 amino acids. The junction had 13 bases not matched to a gene; V was cut back by 6 bases and J by 7 bases. The germline V gene has CDR1 SEHNR and CDR2 FQNEAQ (reference sequence). The CDR3 here is CASSPSSGSYGEQYF. The CDR3 nucleotides read TGTGCCAGCAGTCCGAGTAGCGGGAGTTATGGTGAGCAGTACTTC.

The CDR3 region is CASSWSSGRGTQYF. CDR3 DNA sequence: TGTGCCAGTAGTTGGTCTAGCGGGAGGGGGACCCAGTACTTC. J is TRBJ2-5 and V is TRBV19; 12 bases agree with TRBD2. CDR3 length: 14 amino acids. Germline values: CDR1 LNHDA, CDR2 SQIVND (reference sequence). V lost 5 bases, J lost 7 bases, and 5 bases stayed unmatched.

The V and J genes are TRBV7-2 and TRBJ2-2; 10 bases are shared with TRBD2. V lost 3 bases and J lost 7; bases outside the gene matches: 14. Germline loops: CDR1 SGHTA, CDR2 FQGNSA. The CDR3 totals 18 residues. The CDR3 coding sequence is TGTGCCAGCAGCTTTCTTCAGAGCGGGAGGGCCAAACGCGGGGAGCTGTTTTTT. Translation: CASSFLQSGRAKRGELFF.

The chain carries TRBV28 and TRBJ2-7; TRBD1 agrees at 9 bases. V lost 6 bases, J lost 2 bases, and 8 bases stayed unmatched. This CDR3 region has 15 residues. CDR1 is MDHEN, CDR2 SYDVKM, per germline. The CDR3 sequence is CASSVGGQGTYEQYF. CDR3 nucleotide sequence: TGTGCCAGCAGCGTCGGTGGACAGGGGACCTACGAGCAGTACTTC.

This chain links TRBV5-1 with TRBJ1-3, with TRBD1 as a possible D gene (6 bases). In germline, CDR1 is SGHRS, CDR2 YFSETQ. This CDR3 spans 15 amino acids. Trimming took 0 bases from V and 4 from J, leaving 11 bases between them. The DNA of the CDR3 is TGCGCCAGCAGCTTGGGGACAGTATTCGGAAACACCATATATTTT. As protein: CASSLGTVFGNTIYF.

The table lists this clone with a few counts. The V call is TRBV4-1, the J call TRBJ1-5; D is undetermined. Germline CDR1 MGHRA, CDR2 YSYEKL. V dropped 0 bases and J dropped 3 bases, with 9 bases sitting between them. This CDR3 is 15 amino acids long. CDR3 protein: CASSQESINNQPQHF. Written as DNA, the CDR3 is TGCGCCAGCAGCCAAGAGAGCATTAACAATCAGCCCCAGCATTTT.

The chain joins TRBV9 to TRBJ2-3, with 8 bases identical to TRBD2. This CDR3 has 15 residues. J lost 5 bases, V lost 3 bases, and 8 bases had no gene match. The germline V gene has CDR1 SGDLS and CDR2 YYNGEE. CDR3 DNA: TGTGCCAGCAGCGACAGCGGGAGTCGTATAGATACGCAGTATTTT. Amino acids: CASSDSGSRIDTQYF.

In this sample, this clone turned up once. V gene TRBV18 combines with J gene TRBJ1-1; 9 bases match TRBD1. Germline V gene sequence: CDR1 KGHSH, CDR2 LQKENI. The CDR3 is made up of 14 amino acids. J gave up 7 bases and V 5 bases, and 8 bases lay outside the gene matches. The DNA for the CDR3 is TGTGCCAGCTCAGAACAGGGGGCGAGGGGTGAAGCTTTCTTT. Its translation is CASSEQGARGEAFF.

The chain is built from TRBV28 and TRBJ1-2; 9 positions agree with TRBD1. The V and J ends lost 10 bases and 8 bases, in that order; junction bases with no gene match: 8. The CDR3 sequence is 12 residues long. Germline V gives CDR1 MDHEN, CDR2 SYDVKM. CDR3 in DNA: TGTGCCATCACAGGGGGCGTACAAGGCTACACCTTC. Translation: CAITGGVQGYTF.

This clone was seen just once. The junction differs from germline at one of its ends, possibly a read error. The rearrangement links TRBV6-5 to TRBJ1-5; no clear D gene. The CDR3 length is 15 residues. The germline gives CDR1 MNHEY, CDR2 SVGAGI. DNA for the CDR3: TGTGCCAGCAGTTACCGGGGTTACAGCAATCAGTCCCAGCATTTT. Protein product: CASSYRGYSNQSQHF.

The rearrangement uses TRBV2 and TRBJ2-2; a weak D match, TRBD2 (5 bases). This CDR3 has 14 amino acids. In germline, CDR1 is SNHLY, CDR2 FYNNEI. V lost 6 bases to trimming and J lost 7 bases, with 15 bases between them. CDR3 sequence: CASRETRGGGELFF. The CDR3, as DNA: TGTGCCAGCAGAGAAACTAGAGGTGGCGGGGAGCTGTTTTTT.

The rearrangement links TRBV7-2 to TRBJ2-5, with TRBD2 identical over 9 bases. Trimming took 0 bases from V and 4 from J; bases not matched to a gene: 0. Germline CDR1 reads SGHTA; CDR2 reads FQGNSA. CDR3 size: 14 residues. For the CDR3, the DNA is TGTGCCAGCAGCTTAGCGCGGGGGGGAGAGACCCAGTACTTC. Translating it yields CASSLARGGETQYF.

The chain uses TRBV10-1 and TRBJ2-2; the D is unclear. This CDR3 is 13 amino acids long. V shed 2 bases and J shed 5 bases, with 6 bases lying between them. Germline V lookup: CDR1 WNHNN, CDR2 SYGVQD (reference sequence). The CDR3 loop is CASSEGSTGELFF. As DNA, the CDR3 is TGCGCCAGCAGTGAGGGTAGTACCGGGGAGCTGTTTTTT.

The CDR3, as DNA: TGCGCCAGCAGCTTGTCGGGCCAGGAAGGGACAGGGGGCAGTCTCTATGGCTACACCTTC. This codes for CASSLSGQEGTGGSLYGYTF. The chain combines TRBV5-1 with TRBJ1-2; TRBD1 matches 12 bases. CDR3 size: 20 residues. Germline values: CDR1 SGHRS, CDR2 YFSETQ. V lost 1 base and J lost 4; bases outside the gene matches: 17. Supplemented by reference TRBV5-1 and TRBJ1-2, the full variable domain reads KAGVTQTPRYLIKTRGQQVTLSCSPISGHRSVSWYQQTPGQGLQFLFEYFSETQRNKGNFPGRFSGRQFSNSRSEMNVSTLELGDSALYLCASSLSGQEGTGGSLYGYTFGSGTRLTVV.

The chain joins TRBV7-6 to TRBJ2-7, with no clear D. This CDR3 has 13 amino acids. CDR1 and CDR2 (germline): SGHVS, FNYEAQ. The ends were cut back, 4 bases at V and 2 bases at J, with 9 bases in the middle. The CDR3 loop is CASSSPGTYEQYF. CDR3 nucleotides: TGTGCCAGCAGCTCGCCCGGTACCTACGAGCAGTACTTC. The whole variable domain, remainder taken from reference TRBV7-6 and TRBJ2-7, is GAGVSQSPRYKVTKRGQDVALRCDPISGHVSLYWYRQALGQGPEFLTYFNYEAQQDKSGLPNDRFSAERPEGSISTLTIQRTEQRDSAMYRCASSSPGTYEQYFGPGTRLTVT.

This CDR3 reads CASSRTDTEAFF. The CDR3, as DNA: TGTGCCAGCAGTCGGACAGACACTGAAGCTTTCTTT. The chain couples TRBV6-5 to TRBJ1-1; tentative D call: TRBD1 (6 bases). The CDR3 consists of 12 residues. Trimming cost V 5 bases and J 3 bases, with 7 bases left between them. Per germline, CDR1 MNHEY and CDR2 SVGAGI.

This chain connects TRBV6-4 to TRBJ2-1; TRBD2 agrees at 8 bases. Germline V CDR1 and CDR2: MRHNA, SNTAGT. This CDR3 is built from 15 residues. Losses at the gene ends were 3 bases for V and 6 bases for J; bases not matched to a gene: 7. The CDR3 spells CASSEGAGVGNEQFF. Here the CDR3 DNA reads TGTGCCAGCAGTGAAGGAGCGGGAGTAGGCAATGAGCAGTTCTTC.

The chain has TRBV9 and TRBJ1-1; 10 bases are shared with TRBD1. The CDR3 is 15 residues long. The ends lost 3 bases at V and 0 bases at J; junction bases unmatched: 2. CDR1 SGDLS and CDR2 YYNGEE come from the germline V gene. The CDR3 DNA follows: TGTGCCAGCAGCGGACAGGGGGCTATGAACACTGAAGCTTTCTTT. This gives the protein CASSGQGAMNTEAFF.

The sample holds a few counts of this clone. V and J are TRBV5-1 and TRBJ2-1; 10 positions match TRBD1. The CDR3 runs 20 residues. Trimming cost V 3 bases and J 4 bases; bases outside gene matches: 19. The germline V gene has CDR1 SGHRS and CDR2 YFSETQ. This CDR3 is CASSWGQGLGTPGRYNEQFF. In nucleotides, the CDR3 is TGCGCCAGCAGCTGGGGACAGGGGTTAGGGACTCCGGGCAGGTACAATGAGCAGTTCTTC.

This clone was recorded only once. The chain combines TRBV27 with TRBJ2-7, with 7 bases aligning to TRBD2. The germline gives CDR1 MNHEY, CDR2 SMNVEV (reference sequence). The J segment lost 3 bases and the V segment lost 0 bases, leaving 5 bases of the junction unmatched. The CDR3 runs to 15 residues. The CDR3 protein is CASSLSGDYLYEQYF. The CDR3 region has the DNA TGTGCCAGCAGTTTATCCGGGGACTACCTCTACGAGCAGTACTTC.

This chain links TRBV5-5 with TRBJ2-2, with a possible D match to TRBD1 (6 bases). Trimming stripped 0 bases from V and 8 bases from J, with 14 bases between. Germline-derived CDR1 and CDR2 are SGHKS and YYEKEE (reference sequence). This CDR3 is 15 amino acids long. CDR3 coding DNA: TGTGCCAGCAGCTTGGAGGGGACATCAGAGGGGGAGCTGTTTTTT. The encoded protein is CASSLEGTSEGELFF.

V usage is TRBV7-4 and J usage is TRBJ1-1; 9 bases agree with TRBD1. The V segment lost 4 bases and the J segment 1 base; nucleotides outside the gene matches: 10. This CDR3 is built from 17 residues. Germline CDR1 is SGHVT and CDR2 is SQSDAQ. The CDR3 DNA follows: TGTGCCAGCAGCTGGAGGGACAGGGAAGGGGAGAACACTGAAGCTTTCTTT. As protein: CASSWRDREGENTEAFF. Full variable domain (missing parts from reference TRBV7-4 and TRBJ1-1): GAGVSQSPRYKVAKRGRDVALRCDSISGHVTLYWYRQTLGQGSEVLTYSQSDAQRDKSGRPSGRFSAERPERSVSTLKIQRTEQGDSAVYLCASSWRDREGENTEAFFGQGTRLTVV.